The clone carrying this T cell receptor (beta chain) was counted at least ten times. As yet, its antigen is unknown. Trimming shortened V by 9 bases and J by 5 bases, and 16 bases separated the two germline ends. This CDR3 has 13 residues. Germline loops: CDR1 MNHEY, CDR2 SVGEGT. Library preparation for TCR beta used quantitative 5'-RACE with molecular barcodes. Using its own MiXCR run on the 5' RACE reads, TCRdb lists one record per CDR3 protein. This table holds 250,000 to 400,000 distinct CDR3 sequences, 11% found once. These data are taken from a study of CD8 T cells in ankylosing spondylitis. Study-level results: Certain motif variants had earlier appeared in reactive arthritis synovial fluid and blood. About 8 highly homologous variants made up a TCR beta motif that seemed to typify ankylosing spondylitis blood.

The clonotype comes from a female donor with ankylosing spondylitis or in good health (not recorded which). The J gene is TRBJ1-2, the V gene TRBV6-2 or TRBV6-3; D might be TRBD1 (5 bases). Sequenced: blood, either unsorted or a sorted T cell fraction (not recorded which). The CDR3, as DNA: TGTGCCAGTCACCCGACGGGGACGTATGGCTACACCTTC. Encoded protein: CASHPTGTYGYTF.